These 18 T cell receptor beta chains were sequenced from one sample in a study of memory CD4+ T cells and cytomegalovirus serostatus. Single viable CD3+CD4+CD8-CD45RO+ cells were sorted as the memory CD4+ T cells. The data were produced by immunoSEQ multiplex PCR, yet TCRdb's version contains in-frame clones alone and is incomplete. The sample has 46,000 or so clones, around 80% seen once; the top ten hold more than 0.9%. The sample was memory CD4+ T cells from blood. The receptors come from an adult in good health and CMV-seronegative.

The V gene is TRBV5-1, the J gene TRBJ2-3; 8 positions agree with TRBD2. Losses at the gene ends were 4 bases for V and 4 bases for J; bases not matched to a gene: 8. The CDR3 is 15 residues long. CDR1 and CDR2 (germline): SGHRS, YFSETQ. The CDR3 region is CASSLAGGRPDTQYF. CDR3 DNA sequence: TGCGCCAGCAGCCTTGCGGGGGGCCGGCCAGATACGCAGTATTTT.

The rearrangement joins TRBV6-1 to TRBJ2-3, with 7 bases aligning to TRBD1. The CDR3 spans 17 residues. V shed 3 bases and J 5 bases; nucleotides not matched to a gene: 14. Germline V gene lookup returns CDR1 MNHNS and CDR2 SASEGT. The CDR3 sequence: CASSEGVGGRPEDTQYF. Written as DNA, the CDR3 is TGTGCCAGCAGTGAGGGTGTAGGGGGCCGGCCGGAAGATACGCAGTATTTT.

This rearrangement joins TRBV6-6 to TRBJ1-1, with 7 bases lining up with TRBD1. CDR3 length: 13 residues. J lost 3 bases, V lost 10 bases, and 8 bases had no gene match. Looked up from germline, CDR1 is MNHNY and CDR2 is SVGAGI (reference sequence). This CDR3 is CATHEQGDTEAFF. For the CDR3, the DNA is TGTGCCACCCACGAGCAGGGGGACACTGAAGCTTTCTTT.

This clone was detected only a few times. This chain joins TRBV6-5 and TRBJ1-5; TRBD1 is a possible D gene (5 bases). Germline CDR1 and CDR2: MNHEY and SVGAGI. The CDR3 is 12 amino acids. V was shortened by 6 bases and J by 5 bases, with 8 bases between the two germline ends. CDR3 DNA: TGTGCCAGCAGGGGCAGGGATCAGCCCCAGCATTTT. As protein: CASRGRDQPQHF.

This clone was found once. DNA for the CDR3: TGCAGCGTTCCAGGGAGTTGGCCACCCCTCCACTTT. Residues: CSVPGSWPPLHF. The genes are TRBV29-1 and TRBJ1-6; possible D gene TRBD1, 5 bases. Germline values: CDR1 SQVTM, CDR2 ANQGSEA. The CDR3 consists of 12 residues. The V and J ends lost 5 bases and 11 bases respectively, with 13 bases between them.

The CDR3 is CASSPRDRRLAGANVLTF. DNA of the CDR3: TGTGCCAGCAGTCCAAGGGACAGGCGACTAGCTGGGGCCAACGTCCTGACTTTC. The chain employs TRBV28 and TRBJ2-6, with 8 bases that match TRBD1. The trim removed 5 bases at V and 2 bases at J, leaving 11 bases unmatched. CDR1 and CDR2 (germline): MDHEN, SYDVKM. This CDR3 contains 18 residues.

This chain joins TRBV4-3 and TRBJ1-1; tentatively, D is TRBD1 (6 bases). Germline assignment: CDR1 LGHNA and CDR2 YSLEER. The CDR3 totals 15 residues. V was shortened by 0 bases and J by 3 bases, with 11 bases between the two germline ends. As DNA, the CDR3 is TGCGCCAGCAGCCAAGATCAGGGGTCCCACACTGAAGCTTTCTTT. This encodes CASSQDQGSHTEAFF.

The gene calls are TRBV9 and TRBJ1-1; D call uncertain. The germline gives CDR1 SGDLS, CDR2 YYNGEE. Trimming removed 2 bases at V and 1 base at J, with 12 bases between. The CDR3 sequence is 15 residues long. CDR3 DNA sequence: TGTGCCAGCAGCGTGGGCCCAAATCGGAACACTGAAGCTTTCTTT. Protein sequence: CASSVGPNRNTEAFF.

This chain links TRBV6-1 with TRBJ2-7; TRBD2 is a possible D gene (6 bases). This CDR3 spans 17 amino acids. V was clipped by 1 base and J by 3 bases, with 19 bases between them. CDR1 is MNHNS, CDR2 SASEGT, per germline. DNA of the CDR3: TGTGCCAGCAGTGAAGGTTCAATGGCGGGGAGTTTCTACGAGCAGTACTTC. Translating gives CASSEGSMAGSFYEQYF.

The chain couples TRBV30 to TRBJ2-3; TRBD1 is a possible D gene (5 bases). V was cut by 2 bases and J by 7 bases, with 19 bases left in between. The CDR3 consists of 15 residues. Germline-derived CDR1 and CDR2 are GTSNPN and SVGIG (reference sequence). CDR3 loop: CAWSTQGTRRYTQYF. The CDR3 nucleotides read TGTGCCTGGAGTACCCAGGGAACGCGCCGGTATACGCAGTATTTT. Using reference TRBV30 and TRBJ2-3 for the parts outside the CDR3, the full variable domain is SQTIHQWPATLVQPVGSPLSLECTVEGTSNPNLYWYRQAAGRGLQLLFYSVGIGQISSEVPQNLSASRPQDRQFILSSKKLLLSDSGFYLCAWSTQGTRRYTQYFGPGTRLTVL.

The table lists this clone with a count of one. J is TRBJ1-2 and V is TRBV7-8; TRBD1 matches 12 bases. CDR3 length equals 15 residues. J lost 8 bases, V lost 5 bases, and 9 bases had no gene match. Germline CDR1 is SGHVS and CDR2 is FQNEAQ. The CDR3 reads CASSPEGQGATGYTF. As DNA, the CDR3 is TGTGCCAGCAGCCCAGAGGGACAGGGGGCGACGGGCTACACCTTC. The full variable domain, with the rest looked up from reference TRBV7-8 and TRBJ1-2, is GAGVSQSPRYKVAKRGQDVALRCDPISGHVSLFWYQQALGQGPEFLTYFQNEAQLDKSGLPSDRFFAERPEGSVSTLKIQRTQQEDSAVYLCASSPEGQGATGYTFGSGTRLTVV.

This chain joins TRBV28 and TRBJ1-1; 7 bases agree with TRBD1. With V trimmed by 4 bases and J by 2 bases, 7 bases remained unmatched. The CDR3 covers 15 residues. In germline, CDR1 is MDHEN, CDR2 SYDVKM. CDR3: CASSSQGGLNTEAFF. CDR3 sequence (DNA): TGTGCCAGCAGTTCCCAGGGGGGGCTCAACACTGAAGCTTTCTTT.

This CDR3 reads CASSLRQANSPLHF. As DNA, the CDR3 is TGCGCCAGCAGCTTGAGGCAGGCTAATTCACCCCTCCACTTT. The chain carries TRBV5-1 and TRBJ1-6; D gene uncertain. In germline, CDR1 is SGHRS, CDR2 YFSETQ. Between the trimmed V and J ends, which lost 1 base and 6 bases, there was a span of 8 bases. This CDR3 region has 14 residues.

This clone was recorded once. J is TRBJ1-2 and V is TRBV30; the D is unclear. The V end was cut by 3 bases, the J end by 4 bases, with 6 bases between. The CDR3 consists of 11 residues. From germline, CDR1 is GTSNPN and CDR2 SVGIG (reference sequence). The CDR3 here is CAWSLPYGYTF. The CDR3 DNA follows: TGTGCCTGGAGCCTTCCCTATGGCTACACCTTC.

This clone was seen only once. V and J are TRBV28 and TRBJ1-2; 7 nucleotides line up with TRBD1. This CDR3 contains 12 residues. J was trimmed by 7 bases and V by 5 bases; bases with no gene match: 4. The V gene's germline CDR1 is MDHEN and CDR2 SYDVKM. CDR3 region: CASSRQGRGYTF. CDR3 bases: TGTGCCAGCAGTCGACAGGGCCGTGGCTACACCTTC.

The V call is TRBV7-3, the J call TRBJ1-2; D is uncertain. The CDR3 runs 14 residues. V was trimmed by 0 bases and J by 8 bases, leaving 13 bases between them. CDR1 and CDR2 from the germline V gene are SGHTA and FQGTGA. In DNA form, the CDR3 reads TGTGCCAGCAGCTTAACGGACGGATCGGGAGGCTACACCTTC. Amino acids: CASSLTDGSGGYTF.

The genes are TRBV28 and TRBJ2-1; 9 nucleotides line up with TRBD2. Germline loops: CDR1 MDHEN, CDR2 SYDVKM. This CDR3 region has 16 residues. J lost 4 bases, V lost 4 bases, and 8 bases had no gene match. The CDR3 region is CASSSPSSGAYNEQFF. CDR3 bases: TGTGCCAGCAGTTCGCCGTCTAGCGGGGCTTACAATGAGCAGTTCTTC.

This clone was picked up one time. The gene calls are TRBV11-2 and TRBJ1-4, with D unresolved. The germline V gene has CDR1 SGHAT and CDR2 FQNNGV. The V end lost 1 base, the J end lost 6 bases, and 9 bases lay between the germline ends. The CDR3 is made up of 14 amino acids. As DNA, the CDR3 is TGTGCCAGCAGCTTAGGGGGTTTTGATGAAAAACTGTTTTTT. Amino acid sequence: CASSLGGFDEKLFF.